One and the same sample provided the 30 T cell receptor beta chains below, sequenced in a study of type 1 regulatory T cells. TCRdb recomputed calls from the reads with MiXCR, one row per CDR3 protein. The sample shows about 42,000 distinct CDR3 sequences, 12% of them seen only once. These receptors lack a known antigen. Input material: cultured non-Tr1 T cells, either the whole culture or a sorted T cell fraction (not recorded which). These receptors all stem from a human donor in good health.

This clonotype has ten or more counts. This sequence joins TRBV5-1 and TRBJ1-1; D perhaps matches TRBD1 (5 bases). Germline V gene sequence: CDR1 SGHRS, CDR2 YFSETQ. V lost 2 bases and J lost 6, with 11 bases in between. The CDR3 contains 13 residues. The CDR3 coding sequence is TGCGCCAGCAGCTTTTCCCCGACAGCTGAAGCTTTCTTT. It yields the protein CASSFSPTAEAFF.

This clonotype was picked up many times. V usage is TRBV10-3 and J usage is TRBJ2-3, with D uncertain. Trimming took 5 bases from V and 3 from J, leaving 18 bases between them. CDR1 is ENHRY, CDR2 SYGVKD, per germline. The CDR3 is 16 amino acids. The CDR3 loop reads CAISSIALVRTDTQYF. CDR3 coding DNA: TGTGCCATCAGTTCCATCGCGCTAGTGCGTACAGATACGCAGTATTTT.

The rearrangement links TRBV7-6 to TRBJ1-1; D ambiguous. In germline, CDR1 is SGHVS, CDR2 FNYEAQ. This CDR3 region has 12 residues. V lost 5 bases and J 7 bases, leaving 11 bases between the germline ends. CDR3 amino acids: CASSHPLGEAFF. CDR3 DNA sequence: TGTGCCAGCAGCCATCCATTGGGTGAAGCTTTCTTT.

This clonotype was counted at least ten times. This chain links TRBV19 with TRBJ1-5, with D possibly TRBD1 on 5 matching bases. The germline CDR1 and CDR2 sequences are LNHDA and SQIVND (reference sequence). The ends were cut back, 7 bases at V and 5 bases at J, with 12 bases in the middle. The CDR3 spans 13 residues. CDR3 nucleotides: TGTGCCAGTAATCAAGGGACTTATCAGCCCCAGCATTTT. This encodes CASNQGTYQPQHF.

This chain joins TRBV19 and TRBJ2-1; 7 bases fit TRBD2. Per the germline V gene, CDR1 is LNHDA and CDR2 is SQIVND (reference sequence). The CDR3 loop spans 16 amino acids. The J segment lost 5 bases and the V segment lost 4 bases, leaving 11 bases of the junction unmatched. The chain's CDR3 is CASSTYAPRGDNEQFF. Written as DNA, the CDR3 is TGTGCCAGTAGTACATACGCCCCTCGGGGGGACAATGAGCAGTTCTTC.

A note on this clonotype: Since a much larger clone is just one base distant, this may be a read error. The CDR3 sequence: CARSEVGQPEAFF. DNA for the CDR3: TGTGCCCGCAGTGAAGTGGGACAGCCTGAAGCTTTCTTT. The chain carries TRBV2 and TRBJ1-1; TRBD1 matches 7 bases. In germline, CDR1 is SNHLY, CDR2 FYNNEI. This CDR3 spans 13 amino acids.

The chain recombines TRBV5-1 with TRBJ2-3; 8 nucleotides align to TRBD1. The CDR3 consists of 15 residues. V trimming: 4 bases; J trimming: 2 bases; junction bases outside the gene matches: 6. CDR1 is SGHRS and CDR2 is YFSETQ in the germline V gene. CDR3 in DNA: TGCGCCAGCAGCAAGACAGGGGACTCCACAGATACGCAGTATTTT. Its translation is CASSKTGDSTDTQYF.

This clonotype was observed at least ten times. This chain uses TRBV18 with TRBJ2-7; 10 nucleotides match TRBD2. V dropped 6 bases and J dropped 5; count of bases not matched to a gene: 7. Germline V CDR1 and CDR2: KGHSH, LQKENI. This CDR3 is 14 amino acids long. This CDR3 reads CASSPLAGVDEQYF. The CDR3 DNA is TGTGCCAGCTCGCCTCTAGCGGGAGTCGACGAGCAGTACTTC.

The V gene is TRBV7-2, the J gene TRBJ2-7; D may be TRBD1 (5 bases). This CDR3 comprises 15 residues. Trimming removed 1 base at V and 2 bases at J, with 12 bases between. Germline values: CDR1 SGHTA, CDR2 FQGNSA. The CDR3: CASSLVPGNAYEQYF. The CDR3, as DNA: TGTGCCAGCAGCTTAGTCCCAGGGAACGCCTACGAGCAGTACTTC.

This clonotype was seen more than once but under ten times. The chain uses TRBV29-1 and TRBJ2-3, with D unclear. Germline V gives CDR1 SQVTM, CDR2 ANQGSEA. Trimming removed 5 bases from V and 0 bases from J, with 9 bases in between. The CDR3 length is 13 residues. The CDR3 loop reads CSVSGASTDTQYF. CDR3 bases: TGCAGCGTTTCAGGCGCCAGCACAGATACGCAGTATTTT.

This sequence joins TRBV3-1 and TRBJ2-1; weak D call: TRBD2 (6 bases). V was cut by 4 bases and J by 7 bases, with 14 bases left in between. Germline CDR1 reads LGHDT; CDR2 reads YNNKEL (reference sequence). CDR3 length: 14 amino acids. CDR3 sequence reads: CASSLQAGRNEQFF. For the CDR3, the DNA is TGTGCCAGCAGCCTACAGGCAGGGAGGAATGAGCAGTTCTTC.

This chain joins TRBV14 and TRBJ1-1; 9 bases align to TRBD1. Germline CDR1 reads SGHDN; CDR2 reads FVKESK. This CDR3 contains 12 residues. V was pared by 5 bases and J by 8 bases, with 3 bases of the junction left unmatched. The CDR3 DNA follows: TGTGCCAGCAGCTTCGACAGGGGGGAAGCTTTCTTT. Translating gives CASSFDRGEAFF. The full variable domain, with the rest looked up from reference TRBV14 and TRBJ1-1, is EAGVTQFPSHSVIEKGQTVTLRCDPISGHDNLYWYRRVMGKEIKFLLHFVKESKQDESGMPNNRFLAERTGGTYSTLKVQPAELEDSGVYFCASSFDRGEAFFGQGTRLTVV.

The chain employs TRBV27 and TRBJ2-1; D not certain. Germline-derived CDR1 and CDR2 are MNHEY and SMNVEV (reference sequence). V gave up 4 bases and J gave up 12 bases, with 1 base separating them. This CDR3 spans 8 amino acids. CDR3 in DNA: TGTGCCAGCAGTTGGCAGTTCTTC. As protein: CASSWQFF.

This clonotype has a count of ten or more. This chain links TRBV30 with TRBJ2-7, with 9 bases lining up with TRBD2. The CDR3 extends over 14 amino acids. The germline V gene has CDR1 GTSNPN and CDR2 SVGIG (reference sequence). J was trimmed by 4 bases and V by 3 bases; bases with no gene match: 7. CDR3 region: CAWSPREGRYEQYF. Here the CDR3 DNA reads TGTGCCTGGAGCCCGCGGGAGGGCCGTTACGAGCAGTACTTC.

The rearrangement links TRBV7-2 to TRBJ2-1; 16 bases are a match to TRBD2. The CDR3 is 16 residues long. The germline V gene has CDR1 SGHTA and CDR2 FQGNSA. J lost 4 bases, V lost 5 bases, and 2 bases had no gene match. DNA for the CDR3: TGTGCCAGCAGCCGGGGACTAGCGGGGGGGTACAATGAGCAGTTCTTC. Translation gives CASSRGLAGGYNEQFF.

This clonotype was detected many times. V usage is TRBV5-1 and J usage is TRBJ2-1; TRBD1 matches 10 bases. In germline, CDR1 is SGHRS, CDR2 YFSETQ. The CDR3 is made up of 15 amino acids. V trimming: 0 bases; J trimming: 8 bases; junction bases outside the gene matches: 5. Here the CDR3 DNA reads TGCGCCAGCAGCTTGGCTTTGGGACAGGGGTATGAGCAGTTCTTC. It codes for CASSLALGQGYEQFF.

This clonotype was seen many times. The gene calls are TRBV5-4 and TRBJ2-1; D gene ambiguous. Germline V gene lookup returns CDR1 SGHNT and CDR2 YYREEE (reference sequence). The CDR3 sequence is 14 residues long. With 0 bases removed from V and 0 bases from J, the gap between germline ends came to 4 bases. The CDR3 loop reads CASSLVSSYNEQFF. In nucleotides, the CDR3 is TGTGCCAGCAGCTTGGTTAGCTCCTACAATGAGCAGTTCTTC. The full variable domain, its missing parts supplied by reference TRBV5-4 and TRBJ2-1, is ETGVTQSPTHLIKTRGQQVTLRCSSQSGHNTVSWYQQALGQGPQFIFQYYREEENGRGNFPPRFSGLQFPNYSSELNVNALELDDSALYLCASSLVSSYNEQFFGPGTRLTVL.

This clonotype has a handful of counts. V usage is TRBV12-3 or TRBV12-4 and J usage is TRBJ2-1, with 12 positions matching TRBD2. The CDR3 spans 15 residues. With V trimmed by 6 bases and J by 4 bases, 4 bases remained unmatched. Here the CDR3 reads CASRPGLAGYNEQFF. As DNA, the CDR3 is TGTGCCAGCAGACCGGGACTAGCGGGTTACAATGAGCAGTTCTTC.

Notes on this clonotype: A read error is possible here, since a much larger clone lies one base away. This chain uses TRBV7-2 with TRBJ2-7; 10 nucleotides line up with TRBD1. CDR1 SGHTA and CDR2 FQGNSA come from the germline V gene. This CDR3 comprises 15 residues. Losses at the gene ends were 4 bases for V and 4 bases for J; bases not matched to a gene: 7. The CDR3 is CASSYNEGQGYEQYF. CDR3 sequence (DNA): TGTGCCAGCAGCTATAACGAGGGACAGGGGTACGAGCAGTACTTC.

This clonotype was found many times. This chain uses TRBV10-3 with TRBJ1-5; D gene ambiguous. The CDR3 has 13 residues. Trimming shortened V by 10 bases and J by 4 bases, and 14 bases separated the two germline ends. CDR1 and CDR2 from the germline V gene are ENHRY and SYGVKD. The chain's CDR3 is CATRTGINQPQHF. The CDR3 bases are TGTGCCACCCGTACGGGGATAAATCAGCCCCAGCATTTT.

Many counts were recorded for this clonotype. The J gene is TRBJ2-5, the V gene TRBV5-1, with a tentative D call TRBD1 (5 bases). V lost 4 bases to trimming and J lost 2 bases, with 12 bases between them. Germline V CDR1 and CDR2: SGHRS, YFSETQ. The CDR3 loop spans 14 amino acids. In DNA form, the CDR3 reads TGCGCCAGCAGCCTCACAGGATTTCAAGAGACCCAGTACTTC. Protein sequence: CASSLTGFQETQYF.

This clonotype was seen a few times. The chain carries TRBV18 and TRBJ1-3, with D unclear. The CDR3 length is 13 residues. V gave up 0 bases and J gave up 6 bases, with 6 bases separating them. Germline CDR1 is KGHSH and CDR2 is LQKENI. The CDR3 here is CASSPPGTNTIYF. The DNA for the CDR3 is TGTGCCAGCTCACCACCGGGTACAAACACCATATATTTT.

The chain is built from TRBV5-1 and TRBJ2-3, with D possibly matching TRBD2 (6 bases). Deletions cut 0 bases from V and 0 bases from J, with 8 bases between. CDR1 and CDR2 from the germline V gene are SGHRS and YFSETQ. CDR3 length equals 15 residues. For the CDR3, the DNA is TGCGCCAGCAGCTTGGGCGGGACTAGCACAGATACGCAGTATTTT. Translation gives CASSLGGTSTDTQYF.

This clonotype was recorded at least ten times. The CDR3 DNA reads TGTGCCAGCGGAAAGCCAGGAGCTAGCGGTAACACCGGGGAGCTGTTTTTT. Its protein product is CASGKPGASGNTGELFF. The rearrangement uses TRBV5-4 and TRBJ2-2; 7 bases agree with TRBD2. CDR1 is SGHNT, CDR2 YYREEE, per germline (reference sequence). The CDR3 sequence is 17 residues long. Trimming took 7 bases from V and 2 from J; bases not matched to a gene: 14.

In its sample, this clonotype is large. The chain uses TRBV7-3 and TRBJ2-1, with D perhaps TRBD2 (5 bases). V lost 4 bases, J lost 8 bases, and 15 bases lay in between. The germline V gene has CDR1 SGHTA and CDR2 FQGTGA. The CDR3 sequence is 14 residues long. CDR3 nucleotides: TGTGCCAGCAGCTCGCTAGCTCCGTATCATGAGCAGTTCTTC. Translation gives CASSSLAPYHEQFF.

The sample holds many counts of this clonotype. The chain joins TRBV3-1 to TRBJ1-5; no definite D call. CDR1 is LGHDT and CDR2 is YNNKEL in the germline V gene (reference sequence). V was cut by 0 bases and J by 6 bases, with 12 bases left in between. The CDR3 loop spans 15 amino acids. The CDR3 protein is CASSQDHRATQPQHF. CDR3 sequence (DNA): TGTGCCAGCAGCCAAGATCATAGGGCAACTCAGCCCCAGCATTTT.

This clonotype has a handful of counts. The chain combines TRBV7-2 with TRBJ1-6, with D perhaps matching TRBD1 (5 bases). CDR1 is SGHTA, CDR2 FQGNSA, per germline. V was shortened by 1 base and J by 5 bases, with 18 bases between the two germline ends. The CDR3 length is 18 residues. Here the CDR3 reads CASSLVNAGSMNNSPLHF. CDR3 coding DNA: TGTGCCAGCAGCTTAGTGAACGCAGGGTCGATGAATAATTCACCCCTCCACTTT.

This clonotype was found a few times. The genes are TRBV12-3 or TRBV12-4 and TRBJ2-5; the match to TRBD2 covers 11 bases. V gave up 3 bases and J gave up 2 bases; unmatched junction bases: 2. The length of the CDR3 is 15 residues. The CDR3 DNA reads as TGTGCCAGCAGTTTCCCTAGCGGGAGGCAAGAGACCCAGTACTTC. Its translation is CASSFPSGRQETQYF.

This clonotype came up many times. The chain uses TRBV7-2 and TRBJ2-7; D not certain. The V gene lost 5 bases and the J gene lost 1 base, with 12 bases spanning the gap. The germline CDR1 and CDR2 sequences are SGHTA and FQGNSA. This CDR3 is 14 amino acids long. In nucleotides, the CDR3 is TGTGCCAGCAGCCTTCTGGACGGTTCCTACGAGCAGTACTTC. Residues: CASSLLDGSYEQYF.

About this clonotype itself: The junction does not match germline at one end; this may be a read error. The CDR3 bases are TGTGCCAACAGCCAAGGGAGGGGGACCTACAATGAGCAGTTCTTC. Protein sequence: CANSQGRGTYNEQFF. The chain has TRBV3-1 and TRBJ2-1; D perhaps matches TRBD2 (7 bases). Germline CDR1 is LGHDT and CDR2 is YNNKEL (reference sequence). The length of the CDR3 is 15 residues.